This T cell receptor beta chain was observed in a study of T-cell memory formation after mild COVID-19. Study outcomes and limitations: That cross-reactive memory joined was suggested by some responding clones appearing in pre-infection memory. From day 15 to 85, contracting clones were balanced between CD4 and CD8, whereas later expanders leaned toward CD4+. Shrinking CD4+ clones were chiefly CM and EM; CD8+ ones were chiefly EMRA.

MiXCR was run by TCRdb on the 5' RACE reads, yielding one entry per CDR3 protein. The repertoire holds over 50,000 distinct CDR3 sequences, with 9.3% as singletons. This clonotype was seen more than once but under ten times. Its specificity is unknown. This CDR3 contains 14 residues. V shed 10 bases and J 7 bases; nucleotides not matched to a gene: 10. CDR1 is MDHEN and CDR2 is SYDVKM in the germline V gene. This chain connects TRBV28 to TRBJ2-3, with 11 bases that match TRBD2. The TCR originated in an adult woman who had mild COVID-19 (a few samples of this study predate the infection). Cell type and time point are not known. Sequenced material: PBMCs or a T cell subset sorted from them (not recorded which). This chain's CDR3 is CATDLAGGVNTQYF. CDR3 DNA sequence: TGTGCCACCGACCTAGCGGGAGGTGTGAATACGCAGTATTTT.